This T cell receptor (beta chain) was sequenced during a study of beta chain features in type 1 diabetes. Study results and caveats: Patients showed naive, central memory and Treg TCRB repertoires that appeared more similar than those of healthy donors. TCRB CDR3s from Type 1 diabetes patients were moderately but significantly shorter in all four CD4+ subsets.

This CDR3 is 12 amino acids long. V was trimmed by 8 bases and J by 5 bases, leaving 15 bases between them. Looked up from germline, CDR1 is SQVTM and CDR2 is ANQGSEA. This clone turned up a few times. What it binds is not known. One heparinised draw of blood, averaging roughly 120 mL, came from each donor. Each sorted fraction was over 95% pure. Reverse transcribing all isolated RNA meant expressed TCRB transcripts were sequenced. Clones were sequenced by immunoSEQ multiplex PCR, and TCRdb holds only the in-frame ones, with some missing. Altogether 150,000 or so clones are present, just over 8% being singletons, with the ten largest covering over 0.5%.

The clonotype was recovered from a woman aged 18-35 years with type 1 diabetes. The rearrangement uses TRBV29-1 and TRBJ1-1; TRBD1 might be the D (6 bases). The sample taken for sequencing was central memory CD4+ T cells from blood. The CDR3 coding sequence is TGCAGCCCTGGGGAGGGGGTTACTGAAGCTTTCTTT. It specifies CSPGEGVTEAFF.